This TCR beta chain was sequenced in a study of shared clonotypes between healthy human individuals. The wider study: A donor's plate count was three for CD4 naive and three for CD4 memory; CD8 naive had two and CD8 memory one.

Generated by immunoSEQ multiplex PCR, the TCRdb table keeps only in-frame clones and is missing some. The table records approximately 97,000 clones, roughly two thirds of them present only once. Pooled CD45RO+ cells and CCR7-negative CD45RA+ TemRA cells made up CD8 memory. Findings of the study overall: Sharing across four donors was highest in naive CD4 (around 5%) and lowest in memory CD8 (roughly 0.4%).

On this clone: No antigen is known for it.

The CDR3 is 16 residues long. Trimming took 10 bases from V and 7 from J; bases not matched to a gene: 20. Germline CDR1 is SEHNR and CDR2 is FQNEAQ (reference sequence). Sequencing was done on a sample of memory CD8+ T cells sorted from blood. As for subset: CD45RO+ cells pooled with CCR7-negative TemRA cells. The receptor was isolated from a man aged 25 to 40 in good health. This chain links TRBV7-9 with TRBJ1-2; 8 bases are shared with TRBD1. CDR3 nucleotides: TGTGCCACACCAAAAAAAGTAACCGGGACAGGCGGTGGCTACACCTTC. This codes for CATPKKVTGTGGGYTF.